Given below is one T cell receptor beta chain in context. The source of the sample is a study of early stage breast cancer tumors. The data were produced by immunoSEQ multiplex PCR, yet TCRdb's version contains in-frame clones alone and is incomplete. Among tens of thousands of clones listed, about 70% were seen once. The TCR comes from a person aged 45 to 60 with breast cancer. The sample comprised blood.

CDR3 bases: TGTGCCAGCAGCCAAAATACAGGGCGGACTGAAGCTTTCTTT. The encoded protein is CASSQNTGRTEAFF. This sequence joins TRBV11-2 and TRBJ1-1; D is perhaps TRBD1 (6 bases). CDR3 length: 14 residues. Germline assignment: CDR1 SGHAT and CDR2 FQNNGV. The V gene lost 5 bases and the J gene lost 5 bases, with 15 bases spanning the gap.